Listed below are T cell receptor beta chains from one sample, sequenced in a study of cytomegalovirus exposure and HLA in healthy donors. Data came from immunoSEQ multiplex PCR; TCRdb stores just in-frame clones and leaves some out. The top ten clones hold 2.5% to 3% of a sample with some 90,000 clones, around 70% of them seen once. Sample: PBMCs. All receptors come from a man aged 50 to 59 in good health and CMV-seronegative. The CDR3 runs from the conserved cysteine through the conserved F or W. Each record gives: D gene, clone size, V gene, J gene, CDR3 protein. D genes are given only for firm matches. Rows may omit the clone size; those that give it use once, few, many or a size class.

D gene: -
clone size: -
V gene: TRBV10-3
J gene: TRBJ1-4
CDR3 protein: CAISESRETLNEKLFF

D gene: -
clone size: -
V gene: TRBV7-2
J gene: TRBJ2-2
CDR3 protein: CASSLRSTSDPFF

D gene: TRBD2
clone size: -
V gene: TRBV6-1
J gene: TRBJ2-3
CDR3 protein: CASSDGLAGTDTQYF

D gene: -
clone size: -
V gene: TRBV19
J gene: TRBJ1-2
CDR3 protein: CASSIGAPGKYGYTF

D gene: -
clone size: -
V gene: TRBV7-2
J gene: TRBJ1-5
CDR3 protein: CASSLGRSHQPQHF

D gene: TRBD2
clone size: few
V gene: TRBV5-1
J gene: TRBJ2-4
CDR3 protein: CASSLSPGGTKNIQYF

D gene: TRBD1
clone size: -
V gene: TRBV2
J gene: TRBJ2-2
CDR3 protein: CASSGQSTGELFF

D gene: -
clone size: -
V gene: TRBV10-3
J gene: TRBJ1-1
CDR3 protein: CAISERVRVNTEAFF

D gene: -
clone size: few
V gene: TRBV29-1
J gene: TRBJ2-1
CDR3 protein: CSVVLGEQFF

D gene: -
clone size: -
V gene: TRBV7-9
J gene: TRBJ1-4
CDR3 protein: CASSFTGEKLFF

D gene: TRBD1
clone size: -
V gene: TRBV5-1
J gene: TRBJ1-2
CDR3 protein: CASTLITGDYGYTF

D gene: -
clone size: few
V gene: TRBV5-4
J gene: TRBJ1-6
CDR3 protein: CASSPGGGDSPLHF

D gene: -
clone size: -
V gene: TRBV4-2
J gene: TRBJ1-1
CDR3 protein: CASSQSLGEGMPEAFF

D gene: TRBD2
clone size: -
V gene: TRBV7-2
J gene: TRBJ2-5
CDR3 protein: CASRRLAGEGETQYF

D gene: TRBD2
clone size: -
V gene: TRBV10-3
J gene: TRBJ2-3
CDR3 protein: CAISETSGTYTDTQYF

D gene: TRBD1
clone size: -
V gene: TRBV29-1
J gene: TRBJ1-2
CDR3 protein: CSVLKGTGGYGYTF

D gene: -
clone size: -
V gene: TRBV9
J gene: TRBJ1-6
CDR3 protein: CASSSLQGSPLHF

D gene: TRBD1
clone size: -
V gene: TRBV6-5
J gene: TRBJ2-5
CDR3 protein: CASSYRGRETQYF

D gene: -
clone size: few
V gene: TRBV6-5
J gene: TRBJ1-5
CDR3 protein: CASSPGIFQPQHF

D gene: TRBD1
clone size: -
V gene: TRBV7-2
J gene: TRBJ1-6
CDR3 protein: CASTPRTGNSPLHF

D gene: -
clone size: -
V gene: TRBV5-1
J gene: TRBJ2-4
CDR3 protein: CASSLGRQAKNIQYF

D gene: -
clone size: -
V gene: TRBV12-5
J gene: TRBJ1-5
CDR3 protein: CPSRALGNQPQHF

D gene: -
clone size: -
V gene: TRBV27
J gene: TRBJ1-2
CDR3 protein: CASSLSPGLDGYTF

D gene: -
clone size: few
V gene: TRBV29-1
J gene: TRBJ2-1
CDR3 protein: CSALRIRPLYNEQFF

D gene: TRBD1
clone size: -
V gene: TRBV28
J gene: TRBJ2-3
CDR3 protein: CASSTTGVDTQYF

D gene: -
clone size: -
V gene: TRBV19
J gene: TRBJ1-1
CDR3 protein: CASSINRLNTEAFF

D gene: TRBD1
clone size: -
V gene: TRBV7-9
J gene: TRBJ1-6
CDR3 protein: CASSFTGDNSPLHF

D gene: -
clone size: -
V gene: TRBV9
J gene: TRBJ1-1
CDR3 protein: CASSLGGDNTEAFF

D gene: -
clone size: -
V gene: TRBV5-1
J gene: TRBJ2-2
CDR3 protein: CASDLGNTGELFF

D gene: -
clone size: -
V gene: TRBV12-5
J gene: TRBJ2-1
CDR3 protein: CASGFTPGEQFF

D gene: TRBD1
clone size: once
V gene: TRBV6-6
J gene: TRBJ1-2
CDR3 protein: CASSRQGQGGYTF

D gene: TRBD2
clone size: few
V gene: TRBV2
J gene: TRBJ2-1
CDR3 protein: CATQGLAGGEQFF

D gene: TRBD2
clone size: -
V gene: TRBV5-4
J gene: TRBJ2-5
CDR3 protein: CASSSGVGRGETQYF

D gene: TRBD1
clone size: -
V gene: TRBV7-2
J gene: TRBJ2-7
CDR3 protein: CASSWGQGGEQYF

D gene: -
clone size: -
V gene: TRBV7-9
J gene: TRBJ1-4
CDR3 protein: CASSPRGDVPNEKLFF

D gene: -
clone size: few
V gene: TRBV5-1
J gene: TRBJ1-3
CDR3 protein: CASSLGSSSGNTIYF

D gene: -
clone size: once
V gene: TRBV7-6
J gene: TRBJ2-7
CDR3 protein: CASSPGQYSYEQYF

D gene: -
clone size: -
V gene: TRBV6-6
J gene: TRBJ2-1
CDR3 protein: CASSYSLDWADEQFF

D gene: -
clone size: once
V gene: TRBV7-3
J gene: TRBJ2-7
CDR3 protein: CASSLIGGGKEQYF

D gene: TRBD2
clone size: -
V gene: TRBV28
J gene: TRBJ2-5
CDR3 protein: CASSPAQAGGGPQYF

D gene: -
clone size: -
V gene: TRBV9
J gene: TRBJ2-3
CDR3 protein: CASSVSLATDTQYF

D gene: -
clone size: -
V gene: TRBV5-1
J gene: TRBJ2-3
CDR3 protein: CASSLTAGGAADTQYF

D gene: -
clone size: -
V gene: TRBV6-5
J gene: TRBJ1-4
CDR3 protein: CASKGGQGYEKLFF

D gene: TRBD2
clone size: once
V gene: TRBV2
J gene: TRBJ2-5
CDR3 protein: CARGGGGSQETQYF

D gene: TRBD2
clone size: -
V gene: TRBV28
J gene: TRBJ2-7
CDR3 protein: CASTKAGGPYEQYF

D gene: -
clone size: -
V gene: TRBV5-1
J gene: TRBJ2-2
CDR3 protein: CASSFRTPPRELFF